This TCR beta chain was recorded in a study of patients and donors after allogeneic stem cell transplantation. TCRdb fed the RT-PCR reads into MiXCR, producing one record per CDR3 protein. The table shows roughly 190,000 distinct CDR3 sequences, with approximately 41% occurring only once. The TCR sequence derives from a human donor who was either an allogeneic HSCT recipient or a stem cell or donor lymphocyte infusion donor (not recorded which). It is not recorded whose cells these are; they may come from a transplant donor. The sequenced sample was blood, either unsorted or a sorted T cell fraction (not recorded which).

The CDR3 sequence: CASSPSAEQFF. CDR3 DNA sequence: TGTGCCAGCAGCCCGTCCGCGGAGCAGTTCTTC. The gene calls are TRBV7-9 and TRBJ2-1, with unresolved D. Deletions cut 5 bases from V and 10 bases from J, with 9 bases between. Looked up from germline, CDR1 is SEHNR and CDR2 is FQNEAQ (reference sequence). The CDR3 extends over 11 amino acids.